The clone carrying this TCR beta chain was seen once. This specimen belongs to a study of blood T cell repertoires in COVID-19. In the study overall: Researchers got acute and convalescent COVID-19 samples from the United States, Italy and Spain.

Participant age was roughly 18 to 90 years, and participants resided in roughly 25 US areas. Cohorts were assigned according to the clinical history that participants reported. CDR3 length: 13 amino acids. Germline CDR1 reads SGHDT; CDR2 reads YYEEEE. Trimming removed 3 bases from V and 1 base from J, with 7 bases in between. Authors' analysis steps: Amplified reference gene primers provided the basis for estimating nucleated cell counts. Produced via immunoSEQ multiplex PCR; TCRdb's table is partial and in-frame only. V and J calls plus clone size are reproduced from that table; the DNA served to infer D and trimming. The sample lists approximately 240,000 clones, about 90% occurring once.

The TCR was taken from a woman in her thirties with acute COVID-19. The sample consisted of PBMCs or T cells enriched from blood (not recorded which). The V gene is TRBV5-6, the J gene TRBJ2-5, with D tentatively TRBD2 (6 bases). The DNA for the CDR3 is TGTGCCAGCAGCTGGGACTTCCAAGAGACCCAGTACTTC. This encodes CASSWDFQETQYF.